This TCR beta chain was profiled in a study of blood T cell repertoires in COVID-19. The repertoire was sequenced with immunoSEQ multiplex PCR; TCRdb's copy has only in-frame clones and lacks some. The table shows about 350,000 clones, with 91% occurring only once. Sequencing was carried out using peripheral blood. This sequence originates from a woman under 30 who had recovered from COVID-19.

The CDR3 spells CATSDPSTSPDTQYF. CDR3 coding DNA: TGTGCCACCAGTGATCCGTCGACTAGCCCAGATACGCAGTATTTT. The chain has TRBV24-1 and TRBJ2-3, with TRBD2 matching over 7 bases. V gave up 3 bases and J gave up 4 bases; unmatched junction bases: 6. The CDR3 extends over 15 amino acids. Germline lookup yields CDR1 KGHDR and CDR2 SFDVKD.